Presented here are 11 T cell receptor beta chains from one specimen sequenced in a study of beta chain features in type 1 diabetes. Study-wide findings and caveats: For Type 1 diabetes patients, all four CD4+ subsets carried TCRB CDR3s that were moderately but significantly shorter.

These receptors are not linked to any known antigen. Investigators reverse transcribed all isolated RNA, so they sequenced expressed TCRB transcripts. Produced via immunoSEQ multiplex PCR; TCRdb's table is partial and in-frame only. The data contain hundreds of thousands of clones, roughly an eighth of them singletons. The specimen was naive CD4+ T cells from blood. The source of these receptors is a man aged 25-45 years with type 1 diabetes.

The chain links TRBV5-6 to TRBJ1-2; D remains unclear. The CDR3 covers 13 residues. Germline CDR1 is SGHDT and CDR2 is YYEEEE. Between the trimmed V and J ends, which lost 4 bases and 5 bases, there was a span of 12 bases. The DNA for the CDR3 is TGTGCCAGCAGCCCCGAGGTAGAGTATGGCTACACCTTC. Translation gives CASSPEVEYGYTF.

This clone occurred a few times. The chain recombines TRBV15 with TRBJ1-1, with 9 positions matching TRBD1. The CDR3 loop spans 19 amino acids. V gave up 11 bases and J gave up 1 base; unmatched junction bases: 23. Germline values: CDR1 LNHNV, CDR2 YYDKDF (reference sequence). In DNA, the CDR3 is TGTGCCGTACCTAAGATAGGACAGGGGCGGGGCGGGAGGAACACTGAAGCTTTCTTT. This sequence encodes CAVPKIGQGRGGRNTEAFF.

This chain connects TRBV7-2 to TRBJ2-7; 7 bases map to TRBD1. This CDR3 region has 15 residues. The V gene end was trimmed by 5 bases and the J gene end by 2 bases; junction bases not matched to a gene: 9. CDR1 is SGHTA and CDR2 is FQGNSA in the germline V gene. CDR3: CASSRQGGGAYEQYF. The CDR3 DNA follows: TGTGCCAGCAGCCGACAGGGCGGTGGGGCCTACGAGCAGTACTTC.

This clone was observed a handful of times. The rearrangement links TRBV19 to TRBJ2-5; D is possibly TRBD2 (6 bases). The germline V gene encodes CDR1 LNHDA and CDR2 SQIVND (reference sequence). CDR3 length equals 15 residues. V lost 8 bases, J lost 7 bases, and 23 bases lay in between. In DNA, the CDR3 is TGTGCCAGTCGTCCCGGGACTGTAAGCTGGGGGACCCAGTACTTC. It translates to CASRPGTVSWGTQYF.

The chain has TRBV25-1 and TRBJ1-4; TRBD1 matches 8 bases. Germline V gene sequence: CDR1 MGHDK, CDR2 SYGVNS. The CDR3 is made up of 16 amino acids. The V gene end was trimmed by 4 bases and the J gene end by 7 bases; junction bases not matched to a gene: 11. The DNA for the CDR3 is TGTGCCAGCAGTGTCCTAGGGACAGGATCGTCTGAAAAACTGTTTTTT. Encoded protein: CASSVLGTGSSEKLFF.

CDR3: CASSYQREAVHEQFF. The CDR3 nucleotides are TGCGCCAGCAGCTACCAGCGGGAGGCGGTCCATGAGCAGTTCTTC. The chain is built from TRBV5-1 and TRBJ2-1, with TRBD2 identical over 9 bases. The V gene's germline CDR1 is SGHRS and CDR2 YFSETQ. The CDR3 length is 15 residues. V lost 3 bases and J lost 8; bases outside the gene matches: 9.

The rearrangement joins TRBV2 to TRBJ1-2; 7 bases line up with TRBD1. This CDR3 has 12 residues. In germline, CDR1 is SNHLY, CDR2 FYNNEI. V was clipped by 5 bases and J by 6 bases; unmatched bases: 3. The CDR3 bases are TGTGCCAGCAGTACTACAGGGGATGGCTACACCTTC. Protein product: CASSTTGDGYTF.

Turning to this clone: The same CDR3 is also encoded by other DNA sequences in this sample. The V call is TRBV7-2, the J call TRBJ2-7; TRBD1 might be the D (5 bases). Trimming stripped 5 bases from V and 0 bases from J, with 11 bases between. The CDR3 is 14 residues long. The germline V gene has CDR1 SGHTA and CDR2 FQGNSA. The CDR3 protein is CASSSQQGSYEQYF. The DNA of the CDR3 is TGTGCCAGCAGCAGCCAGCAGGGCTCCTACGAGCAGTACTTC.

This clone was seen a few times. The rearrangement joins TRBV9 to TRBJ2-1, with D perhaps TRBD2 (6 bases). This CDR3 has 16 amino acids. The V gene lost 1 base and the J gene lost 3 bases, with 14 bases spanning the gap. Germline V gives CDR1 SGDLS, CDR2 YYNGEE. CDR3 DNA sequence: TGTGCCAGCAGCGTACAGGGCGGGGTGGGCTACAATGAGCAGTTCTTC. This translates into CASSVQGGVGYNEQFF.

V usage is TRBV19 and J usage is TRBJ2-7; 10 nucleotides align to TRBD1. V lost 9 bases to trimming and J lost 2 bases; unmatched junction nucleotides: 4. The CDR3 has 13 residues. The germline V gene has CDR1 LNHDA and CDR2 SQIVND (reference sequence). The CDR3 here is CASLGQGAYEQYF. The CDR3 region has the DNA TGTGCCAGCCTAGGACAGGGGGCCTACGAGCAGTACTTC.

This clone turned up a few times. The chain recombines TRBV5-1 with TRBJ1-2, with 7 bases aligning to TRBD1. J was trimmed by 5 bases and V by 5 bases; bases with no gene match: 3. This CDR3 has 12 amino acids. Germline CDR1 is SGHRS and CDR2 is YFSETQ. CDR3 DNA sequence: TGCGCCAGCAGAGACAGGGAATATGGCTACACCTTC. This sequence encodes CASRDREYGYTF. The full variable domain, completed using reference TRBV5-1 and TRBJ1-2, is KAGVTQTPRYLIKTRGQQVTLSCSPISGHRSVSWYQQTPGQGLQFLFEYFSETQRNKGNFPGRFSGRQFSNSRSEMNVSTLELGDSALYLCASRDREYGYTFGSGTRLTVV.